A single sample gave rise to the 29 T cell receptor beta chains below, sequenced in a study of blood T cell repertoires in COVID-19. Produced via immunoSEQ multiplex PCR; TCRdb's table is partial and in-frame only. The data contain some 87,000 clones, roughly 80% of them seen just once; the ten biggest clones take up about 23%. The specimen sequenced was peripheral blood. These receptors were collected from an elderly man with active or convalescent COVID-19.

This clone was picked up a small number of times. The gene calls are TRBV7-2 and TRBJ2-3; D call uncertain. This CDR3 spans 14 amino acids. Trimming pared 4 bases from V and 3 bases from J, leaving 11 bases between. Germline V gene data show CDR1 as SGHTA and CDR2 as FQGNSA. CDR3 nucleotides: TGTGCCAGCAGCTGGTCCTACTCGACAGATACGCAGTATTTT. This gives the protein CASSWSYSTDTQYF.

V is TRBV9 and J is TRBJ2-2, with a possible D match to TRBD1 (6 bases). CDR3 length: 16 residues. Germline CDR1 SGDLS, CDR2 YYNGEE. Trimming shortened V by 4 bases and J by 6 bases, and 19 bases separated the two germline ends. The CDR3 sequence: CASSPRGRRGSGELFF. The CDR3 DNA sequence: TGTGCCAGCAGCCCCAGGGGCAGAAGGGGATCCGGGGAGCTGTTTTTT.

V is TRBV10-1 and J is TRBJ2-5, with 8 bases that match TRBD1. The CDR3 sequence is 14 residues long. With V trimmed by 4 bases and J by 3 bases, 4 bases remained unmatched. Germline lookup yields CDR1 WNHNN and CDR2 SYGVQD (reference sequence). The CDR3 loop reads CASSVDRGKETQYF. CDR3 bases: TGCGCCAGCAGTGTAGACAGGGGTAAAGAGACCCAGTACTTC.

The V and J genes are TRBV6-5 and TRBJ1-2; 7 nucleotides match TRBD1. The V and J ends lost 7 bases and 2 bases, in that order; junction bases with no gene match: 7. Germline CDR1 MNHEY, CDR2 SVGAGI. This CDR3 region has 14 residues. The chain's CDR3 is CASTKDRRNYGYTF. CDR3 DNA sequence: TGTGCCAGCACCAAGGACAGGCGAAACTATGGCTACACCTTC.

The V and J genes are TRBV5-1 and TRBJ2-2; 10 nucleotides line up with TRBD1. Per the germline V gene, CDR1 is SGHRS and CDR2 is YFSETQ. CDR3 length equals 16 residues. Losses at the gene ends were 4 bases for V and 0 bases for J; bases not matched to a gene: 3. In DNA, the CDR3 is TGCGCCAGCAGCCCCGGACAGGGGGCGAACACCGGGGAGCTGTTTTTT. Encoded protein: CASSPGQGANTGELFF.

The V and J genes are TRBV7-2 and TRBJ2-3; 8 nucleotides align to TRBD2. Looked up from germline, CDR1 is SGHTA and CDR2 is FQGNSA. The length of the CDR3 is 14 residues. V lost 5 bases, J lost 3 bases, and 4 bases stayed unmatched. DNA for the CDR3: TGTGCCAGCAGCCCTGGACTAGCAACAGATACGCAGTATTTT. Amino acids: CASSPGLATDTQYF.

The V gene is TRBV19, the J gene TRBJ1-3; D not certain. This CDR3 contains 14 residues. The germline V gene encodes CDR1 LNHDA and CDR2 SQIVND (reference sequence). Trimming cost V 7 bases and J 0 bases, with 10 bases left between them. The CDR3 DNA reads as TGTGCCAGTATCAACGGTGCCTCTGGAAACACCATATATTTT. As protein: CASINGASGNTIYF.

This clone was counted once. The rearrangement uses TRBV20-1 and TRBJ1-5, with a tentative D call TRBD1 (5 bases). The CDR3 loop spans 11 amino acids. Looked up from germline, CDR1 is DFQATT and CDR2 is SNEGSKA (reference sequence). The V and J ends lost 6 bases and 14 bases respectively, with 17 bases between them. The CDR3 DNA follows: TGCAGTGCCCCCTCTCGGGGGACCAAGCATTTT. This encodes CSAPSRGTKHF.

This chain links TRBV3-1 (or the pseudogene TRBV3-2) with TRBJ1-6; D perhaps matches TRBD1 (6 bases). This CDR3 comprises 11 residues. Germline CDR1 reads LGHDT; CDR2 reads YNNKEL (reference sequence). V lost 5 bases to trimming and J lost 10 bases, with 6 bases between them. CDR3 DNA: TGTGCCAGCAGCAGGGGGTCACCCCTCCACTTT. Protein product: CASSRGSPLHF.

The V gene is TRBV11-2, the J gene TRBJ2-7; D possibly corresponds to TRBD1 (6 bases). This CDR3 is 15 amino acids long. CDR1 is SGHAT, CDR2 FQNNGV, per germline. Trimming took off 4 bases at V and 2 bases at J, with 15 bases between the two ends. The chain's CDR3 is CASSSYRDKTYEQYF. In DNA, the CDR3 is TGTGCCAGCAGCTCATACCGGGACAAGACCTACGAGCAGTACTTC.

The V call is TRBV18, the J call TRBJ2-5; TRBD2 might be the D (5 bases). CDR1 and CDR2 from the germline V gene are KGHSH and LQKENI. The CDR3 consists of 13 residues. The V end was cut by 2 bases, the J end by 4 bases, with 8 bases between. CDR3 sequence reads: CASSPDEGETQYF. In nucleotides, the CDR3 is TGTGCCAGCTCACCAGACGAGGGAGAGACCCAGTACTTC.

V and J are TRBV10-3 and TRBJ2-3; 9 bases fit TRBD2. Germline values: CDR1 ENHRY, CDR2 SYGVKD. The CDR3 is made up of 14 amino acids. The J segment lost 0 bases and the V segment lost 6 bases, leaving 1 base of the junction unmatched. CDR3 sequence (DNA): TGTGCCATCAGCGCGGGGGGGAGCACAGATACGCAGTATTTT. Translating it yields CAISAGGSTDTQYF.

This clone was recorded once. This chain joins TRBV4-1 and TRBJ1-3; D not resolved. The CDR3 is 16 amino acids. V gave up 0 bases and J gave up 0 bases, with 9 bases separating them. In germline, CDR1 is MGHRA, CDR2 YSYEKL. The CDR3 nucleotides read TGCGCCAGCAGCCAAGAAAGACGGAGCTCTGGAAACACCATATATTTT. Its protein product is CASSQERRSSGNTIYF.

This chain links TRBV18 with TRBJ2-1; 11 bases map to TRBD2. This CDR3 has 15 residues. The germline CDR1 and CDR2 sequences are KGHSH and LQKENI. V lost 1 base to trimming and J lost 5 bases; unmatched junction nucleotides: 1. Here the CDR3 DNA reads TGTGCCAGCTCACCACTAGCGGGGGGGCACAATGAGCAGTTCTTC. Encoded protein: CASSPLAGGHNEQFF.

The chain joins TRBV12-3 or TRBV12-4 to TRBJ1-1; TRBD1 might be the D (5 bases). The CDR3 covers 12 residues. The V end lost 7 bases, the J end lost 7 bases, and 13 bases lay between the germline ends. CDR3 coding DNA: TGTGCCAGCACCCCTGGGGGGAGTGAAGCTTTCTTT. Protein: CASTPGGSEAFF.

CDR3: CASSLHPDPEGEQFF. As DNA, the CDR3 is TGTGCCAGCAGCTTACATCCCGACCCCGAGGGTGAGCAGTTCTTC. The chain carries TRBV7-2 and TRBJ2-1, with D perhaps TRBD2 (5 bases). Germline V gene data show CDR1 as SGHTA and CDR2 as FQGNSA. Deletions cut 2 bases from V and 9 bases from J, with 17 bases between. This CDR3 is 15 amino acids long.

The chain uses TRBV19 and TRBJ1-1; perhaps TRBD1 as D (5 bases). CDR1 LNHDA and CDR2 SQIVND come from the germline V gene (reference sequence). The length of the CDR3 is 14 residues. Trimming removed 5 bases at V and 2 bases at J, with 12 bases between. This chain's CDR3 is CASSFLDRNTEAFF. The CDR3 DNA follows: TGTGCCAGTAGTTTCCTTGACAGAAACACTGAAGCTTTCTTT.

The chain recombines TRBV3-1 (or the pseudogene TRBV3-2) with TRBJ2-2; a possible D gene is TRBD1 (5 bases). The CDR3 has 14 amino acids. The germline V gene encodes CDR1 LGHDT and CDR2 YNNKEL (reference sequence). The V end was cut by 4 bases, the J end by 4 bases, with 10 bases between. This CDR3 reads CASSPPGRTGELFF. The CDR3 DNA reads TGTGCCAGCAGCCCCCCAGGGCGCACCGGGGAGCTGTTTTTT.

This chain connects TRBV6-4 to TRBJ1-6; D might be TRBD1 (6 bases). Per germline, CDR1 MRHNA and CDR2 SNTAGT. Between the trimmed V and J ends, which lost 2 bases and 4 bases, there was a span of 6 bases. CDR3 size: 14 residues. The CDR3 coding sequence is TGTGCCAGCAGTGACCAGGGGTATAATTCACCCCTCCACTTT. As protein: CASSDQGYNSPLHF.

This rearrangement joins TRBV9 to TRBJ1-2, with D tentatively TRBD1 (6 bases). CDR3 length: 16 amino acids. In germline, CDR1 is SGDLS, CDR2 YYNGEE. Trimming pared 0 bases from V and 6 bases from J, leaving 18 bases between. In nucleotides, the CDR3 is TGTGCCAGCAGCGTAGCTGTACAGGGCGTTTACCATGGCTACACCTTC. It is translated as CASSVAVQGVYHGYTF.

This clone was observed once. Germline is not matched at one junction end, which may reflect a read error. The rearrangement joins TRBV6-5 to TRBJ2-7; 8 bases agree with TRBD2. CDR3 length: 12 residues. CDR1 MNHEY and CDR2 SVGAGI come from the germline V gene. The CDR3 DNA follows: TGTGCCAGCAGGCCCGGGGGGGACTTTCAGGATTTC. Its translation is CASRPGGDFQDF.

The chain is built from TRBV3-1 (or the pseudogene TRBV3-2) and TRBJ2-7; no clear D. Trimming removed 4 bases from V and 0 bases from J, with 7 bases in between. This CDR3 contains 13 residues. Germline assignment: CDR1 LGHDT and CDR2 YNNKEL (reference sequence). The CDR3 bases are TGTGCCAGCAGCCGCGGAGCCTCCTACGAGCAGTACTTC. Translating it yields CASSRGASYEQYF.

The chain is built from TRBV27 and TRBJ1-6, with D perhaps matching TRBD1 (6 bases). The CDR3 has 13 residues. The V end was cut by 4 bases, the J end by 12 bases, with 13 bases between. Per the germline V gene, CDR1 is MNHEY and CDR2 is SMNVEV (reference sequence). For the CDR3, the DNA is TGTGCCAGCAGTTGGGACAATAGGAGACCCCTCCACTTT. Its protein is CASSWDNRRPLHF.

This clone was recorded only once. The chain links TRBV2 to TRBJ1-5; D remains ambiguous. Trimming left V 5 bases short and J 1 base short, with 12 bases between. The germline CDR1 and CDR2 sequences are SNHLY and FYNNEI. There are 15 residues in the CDR3. CDR3 region: CASSPRSGSNQPQHF. CDR3 sequence (DNA): TGTGCCAGCAGTCCACGGTCCGGGAGCAATCAGCCCCAGCATTTT.

The chain is built from TRBV30 and TRBJ2-2, with TRBD1 matching 8 bases. The CDR3 length is 15 residues. Germline CDR1 reads GTSNPN; CDR2 reads SVGIG (reference sequence). J gave up 4 bases and V 2 bases, and 6 bases lay outside the gene matches. CDR3 nucleotides: TGTGCCTGGAGTCTGGACAGGGCTGGCACCGGGGAGCTGTTTTTT. Protein: CAWSLDRAGTGELFF.

The chain's CDR3 is CASSPTRGGGSYYGYTF. Written as DNA, the CDR3 is TGCGCCAGCAGCCCGACCAGGGGTGGGGGTTCCTACTATGGCTACACCTTC. This sequence joins TRBV5-1 and TRBJ1-2; D is perhaps TRBD1 (6 bases). The CDR3 extends over 17 amino acids. V shed 4 bases and J shed 3 bases, with 22 bases lying between them. Germline lookup yields CDR1 SGHRS and CDR2 YFSETQ.

In this sample, this clone turned up once. One end of the junction is discordant with germline, which a read error may explain. The chain joins TRBV5-4 to TRBJ2-3; 8 nucleotides agree with TRBD2. CDR1 is SGHNT, CDR2 YYREEE, per germline (reference sequence). The CDR3 runs to 15 residues. The CDR3 bases are TGTGCCAGCACCTTGGGCCCGACTAGCGACGATACGCAGTATTTT. Translating it yields CASTLGPTSDDTQYF.

V gene TRBV3-1 (or the pseudogene TRBV3-2) combines with J gene TRBJ1-5, with a tentative D call TRBD1 (6 bases). Germline CDR1 and CDR2: LGHDT and YNNKEL (reference sequence). Deletions cut 3 bases from V and 1 base from J, with 7 bases between. This CDR3 region has 14 residues. In DNA form, the CDR3 reads TGTGCCAGCAGCCATGGACAGAGCAATCAGCCCCAGCATTTT. This gives the protein CASSHGQSNQPQHF.

The chain recombines TRBV29-1 with TRBJ2-3; tentatively, D is TRBD2 (6 bases). CDR1 and CDR2 from the germline V gene are SQVTM and ANQGSEA. Between the trimmed V and J ends, which lost 5 bases and 2 bases, there was a span of 14 bases. This CDR3 is 14 amino acids long. The CDR3 nucleotides are TGCAGCGTTCGGTTAGCGGCCAACACAGATACGCAGTATTTT. This gives the protein CSVRLAANTDTQYF.